The 21 T cell receptor beta chains presented below share a single source sample, sequenced in a study of blood T cell repertoires in COVID-19. Only in-frame clones appear in the TCRdb table, and some are missing; sequencing was by immunoSEQ multiplex PCR. The table includes about 120,000 clones, less than 90% detected once. The sample comprised peripheral blood. These receptors originate from a man between 65 and 79 years old with acute or convalescent COVID-19.

The chain joins TRBV19 to TRBJ2-5, with 7 bases lining up with TRBD2. V gave up 3 bases and J gave up 0 bases; unmatched junction bases: 7. Germline CDR1 reads LNHDA; CDR2 reads SQIVND (reference sequence). There are 16 residues in the CDR3. CDR3 DNA: TGTGCCAGTAGTATGATAGCGGGCCAGTACCAAGAGACCCAGTACTTC. Protein: CASSMIAGQYQETQYF.

Here the CDR3 DNA reads TGTGCCAGCAAGGAAGGGGGTCGAGGGTCACCCCTCCACTTT. Translating gives CASKEGGRGSPLHF. The rearrangement links TRBV6-5 to TRBJ1-6; D perhaps matches TRBD1 (6 bases). The CDR3 loop spans 14 amino acids. Germline V gives CDR1 MNHEY, CDR2 SVGAGI. Trimming shortened V by 7 bases and J by 10 bases, and 17 bases separated the two germline ends.

J is TRBJ2-3 and V is TRBV28; 7 bases map to TRBD1. V was pared by 2 bases and J by 7 bases, with 15 bases of the junction left unmatched. The CDR3 is made up of 17 amino acids. Germline CDR1 reads MDHEN; CDR2 reads SYDVKM. DNA of the CDR3: TGTGCCAGCAGTTTACGTAGCCGGGACAGCGGCCTCAATACGCAGTATTTT. Its protein product is CASSLRSRDSGLNTQYF.

This clone was found a few times. This chain connects TRBV2 to TRBJ2-1; 8 nucleotides align to TRBD2. The CDR3 runs 16 residues. The V gene end was trimmed by 3 bases and the J gene end by 3 bases; junction bases not matched to a gene: 7. The germline CDR1 and CDR2 sequences are SNHLY and FYNNEI. The CDR3, as DNA: TGTGCCAGCAGTGATTTCCGGGGGGGCTTCTACAATGAGCAGTTCTTC. It codes for CASSDFRGGFYNEQFF.

The CDR3 sequence: CASSLEDRASEKLFF. CDR3 nucleotides: TGTGCCAGCAGCTTGGAGGACAGGGCGTCTGAAAAACTGTTTTTT. The chain carries TRBV5-8 and TRBJ1-4, with 8 bases aligning to TRBD1. The germline V gene encodes CDR1 SGHTS and CDR2 YDEGEE. The CDR3 spans 15 residues. V trimming: 0 bases; J trimming: 7 bases; junction bases outside the gene matches: 5.

This rearrangement joins TRBV7-8 to TRBJ1-1; no firm D call. This CDR3 has 12 residues. V was shortened by 5 bases and J by 7 bases, with 11 bases between the two germline ends. CDR1 is SGHVS and CDR2 is FQNEAQ in the germline V gene. CDR3 amino acids: CASSRTMSEAFF. In nucleotides, the CDR3 is TGTGCCAGCAGCCGAACCATGAGTGAAGCTTTCTTT.

This chain links TRBV6-9 with TRBJ1-6; possibly TRBD1 for D (5 bases). CDR3 length equals 15 residues. The germline V gene has CDR1 MNHGY and CDR2 SVAAGI. Trimming pared 8 bases from V and 0 bases from J, leaving 11 bases between. In DNA form, the CDR3 reads TGTGCCAGCGGATCGGACACCTCCTATAATTCACCCCTCCACTTT. This codes for CASGSDTSYNSPLHF.

The chain joins TRBV19 to TRBJ1-3; 9 bases match TRBD1. The CDR3 contains 18 residues. Germline CDR1 is LNHDA and CDR2 is SQIVND (reference sequence). J lost 1 base, V lost 6 bases, and 13 bases had no gene match. The CDR3 spells CASRLSGTGSSSGNTIYF. The CDR3 DNA reads TGTGCCAGTAGACTATCCGGGACAGGGTCATCGTCTGGAAACACCATATATTTT.

With respect to this clone: The same CDR3 is also encoded by other DNA sequences in this sample. This chain joins TRBV24-1 and TRBJ1-2; 7 positions agree with TRBD1. Germline lookup yields CDR1 KGHDR and CDR2 SFDVKD. The CDR3 runs to 14 residues. Trimming cost V 3 bases and J 2 bases; bases outside gene matches: 2. This CDR3 reads CATSDRGQNYGYTF. The CDR3 nucleotides read TGTGCCACCAGTGATCGGGGACAGAACTATGGCTACACCTTC.

V usage is TRBV6-1 and J usage is TRBJ2-2, with 7 positions matching TRBD1. The trim removed 5 bases at V and 3 bases at J, leaving 3 bases unmatched. The CDR3 contains 14 residues. Germline CDR1 is MNHNS and CDR2 is SASEGT. This CDR3 reads CASSLQGYTGELFF. CDR3 DNA sequence: TGTGCCAGCAGTTTACAGGGGTACACCGGGGAGCTGTTTTTT.

The chain employs TRBV7-8 and TRBJ1-6, with TRBD1 identical over 7 bases. CDR3 size: 15 residues. Per the germline V gene, CDR1 is SGHVS and CDR2 is FQNEAQ. Trimming cost V 6 bases and J 7 bases; bases outside gene matches: 9. The CDR3 region has the DNA TGTGCCAGCAGTCCCGCCGGGACAGCGAATTCACCCCTCCACTTT. Its protein is CASSPAGTANSPLHF.

The V and J genes are TRBV4-1 and TRBJ1-5; 10 positions agree with TRBD1. The CDR3 loop spans 17 amino acids. Germline trimming cut 0 bases from V and 3 bases from J; bases unmatched to any gene: 5. Germline CDR1 MGHRA, CDR2 YSYEKL. CDR3 in amino acids: CASSQDGGTGVNQPQHF. CDR3 in DNA: TGCGCCAGCAGCCAAGATGGGGGGACAGGGGTCAATCAGCCCCAGCATTTT.

The J gene is TRBJ1-4, the V gene TRBV7-2; 11 nucleotides align to TRBD1. CDR3 length: 16 residues. In germline, CDR1 is SGHTA, CDR2 FQGNSA. Trimming removed 5 bases from V and 2 bases from J; junction bases left unmatched: 4. The CDR3 DNA reads TGTGCCAGCAGCCGGGGACAGGGGGGGACTAATGAAAAACTGTTTTTT. Translation: CASSRGQGGTNEKLFF.

V usage is TRBV18 and J usage is TRBJ1-1; 9 bases align to TRBD1. CDR3 size: 14 residues. Germline V gives CDR1 KGHSH, CDR2 LQKENI. With V trimmed by 5 bases and J by 3 bases, 4 bases remained unmatched. This CDR3 reads CASSRRDRDTEAFF. The CDR3 DNA is TGTGCCAGCTCAAGGCGGGACAGGGACACTGAAGCTTTCTTT.

The rearrangement uses TRBV30 and TRBJ1-3; a possible D gene is TRBD1 (6 bases). The CDR3 has 14 amino acids. Germline V gene sequence: CDR1 GTSNPN, CDR2 SVGIG (reference sequence). Between the trimmed V and J ends, which lost 1 base and 4 bases, there was a span of 11 bases. The CDR3, as DNA: TGTGCCTGGAGTGAAGGACAGACGGGAAACACCATATATTTT. It encodes CAWSEGQTGNTIYF.

The gene calls are TRBV6-6 and TRBJ2-5, with TRBD2 as a possible D gene (5 bases). The ends were cut back, 7 bases at V and 5 bases at J, with 14 bases in the middle. This CDR3 contains 13 residues. Germline-derived CDR1 and CDR2 are MNHNY and SVGAGI (reference sequence). CDR3 nucleotide sequence: TGTGCCAGCACGCCTCGGGGAGTGGAGACCCAGTACTTC. This codes for CASTPRGVETQYF.

V gene TRBV2 combines with J gene TRBJ1-2; tentative D call: TRBD1 (5 bases). Germline V CDR1 and CDR2: SNHLY, FYNNEI. The V end was cut by 6 bases, the J end by 4 bases, with 18 bases between. The CDR3 runs to 15 residues. CDR3 loop: CASRARAGGGYGYTF. The CDR3 DNA is TGTGCCAGCAGAGCTCGGGCGGGGGGAGGCTATGGCTACACCTTC.

The chain carries TRBV5-1 and TRBJ2-5; 9 bases line up with TRBD1. J gave up 3 bases and V 4 bases, and 4 bases lay outside the gene matches. Germline V gene lookup returns CDR1 SGHRS and CDR2 YFSETQ. The CDR3 sequence is 14 residues long. The CDR3 DNA is TGCGCCAGCAGCCTGGACAGGGGCAAAGAGACCCAGTACTTC. Its translation: CASSLDRGKETQYF.

The gene calls are TRBV3-1 (or the pseudogene TRBV3-2) and TRBJ1-2; D is possibly TRBD1 (5 bases). The CDR3 length is 13 residues. Trimming removed 5 bases from V and 7 bases from J, with 14 bases in between. Germline V CDR1 and CDR2: LGHDT, YNNKEL (reference sequence). CDR3 sequence: CASSAGTVGGYTF. The CDR3 coding sequence is TGTGCCAGCAGCGCGGGGACTGTCGGTGGCTACACCTTC.

The rearrangement links TRBV11-2 to TRBJ2-5; 10 nucleotides align to TRBD2. The CDR3 length is 15 residues. Germline assignment: CDR1 SGHAT and CDR2 FQNNGV. V lost 0 bases, J lost 14 bases, and 12 bases stayed unmatched. The CDR3 nucleotides are TGTGCCAGCAGCTTAGATAGGCGAGCGGGGGGGTCCTCTTACTTC. It is translated as CASSLDRRAGGSSYF. Looking up the rest from reference TRBV11-2 and TRBJ2-5 gives the full variable domain: EAGVAQSPRYKIIEKRQSVAFWCNPISGHATLYWYQQILGQGPKLLIQFQNNGVVDDSQLPKDRFSAERLKGVDSTLKIQPAKLEDSAVYLCASSLDRRAGGSSYFGPGTRLLVL.

J is TRBJ2-1 and V is TRBV5-8, with D tentatively TRBD1 (6 bases). CDR3 length: 15 amino acids. Germline CDR1 reads SGHTS; CDR2 reads YDEGEE. Trimming cost V 4 bases and J 6 bases, with 17 bases left between them. DNA for the CDR3: TGTGCCAGCAGCAGGGCAGGGGTTATCGGCAATGAGCAGTTCTTC. The encoded protein is CASSRAGVIGNEQFF.